This T cell receptor (beta chain) came from a study of blood T cells in healthy people across ages. Whole-study results and caveats: Not knowing donor CMV status may have confounded expanded clonotype changes.

The authors ran a second PCR of about 6 to 11 cycles using a sample-barcoded 5' primer and a J-beta primer mix. Each CDR3 protein is one row after TCRdb ran MiXCR on the 5' RACE reads. Among 350,000 to 450,000 distinct CDR3 sequences listed, approximately 47% were seen once. Concerning this clonotype: What it binds is unknown.

CDR1 and CDR2 from the germline V gene are DFQATT and SNEGSKA (reference sequence). V lost 0 bases and J lost 7, with 15 bases in between. The CDR3 sequence is 14 residues long. What was sequenced was blood. This TCR derives from a man aged 55 to 70 in good health. This rearrangement joins TRBV20-1 to TRBJ2-5; D not resolved. CDR3 amino acids: CSARDLKVARTQYF. CDR3 in DNA: TGCAGTGCTAGAGATCTGAAGGTAGCCCGGACCCAGTACTTC.